This T cell receptor (beta chain) was obtained from a study of monozygotic twins with inflammatory bowel disease. General study points: Fewer shared clonotypes with others were found in IBD patients than in healthy twins, especially with disease activity. In patient repertoires, differing immunosuppressive treatments may have added some variability.

Template switching incorporated UMIs with a 6-nucleotide sample barcode. TCRdb derives one entry per CDR3 protein from the 5' RACE reads, leaving out DNA. Recorded here are approximately 150,000 distinct CDR3 sequences; the top ten clones represent 2.4%. Germline V gene sequence: CDR1 SGDLS, CDR2 YYNGEE. This CDR3 is built from 16 residues. About this clonotype itself: Antigen unknown.

J is TRBJ2-3 and V is TRBV9; the D gene TCRdb calls, TRBD2, cannot be checked with no DNA. Input material: blood. The receptor comes from a human donor with ulcerative colitis or Crohn's disease, or a healthy co-twin of an affected twin (not recorded which). CDR3 in amino acids: CASSPGASGGSDTQYF.